The rows below give T cell receptor beta chains drawn from one sample of a study of blood T cell repertoires in COVID-19. Sequenced by immunoSEQ multiplex PCR; TCRdb stores in-frame clones only, minus some. In the table there are under 300,000 clones, around nine tenths of which are singletons. Sequenced sample: PBMCs or T cells enriched from blood (not recorded which). The receptor set was obtained from a woman younger than 35 who had recovered from COVID-19. CDR3s include the opening cysteine and the closing phenylalanine or tryptophan. D genes are given only for firm matches. Expanded clones are given a class, and other clones once, few, many or no size at all.

J	size	V	D	DNA	CDR3
TRBJ2-2	-	TRBV7-2	-	TGTGCCAGCAGCTCCTTAGGAACAGAGGGCATTGTCGGGGAGCTGTTTTTT	CASSSLGTEGIVGELFF
TRBJ1-1	-	TRBV11-3	TRBD1	TGTGCCAGCAGCTTAGCAGGACAGGGGGCGCGTGGAACTGAAGCTTTCTTT	CASSLAGQGARGTEAFF
TRBJ1-2	-	TRBV6-2/TRBV6-3	-	TGTGCCAGCAGTTCCCGGACAGTTAACTATGGCTACACCTTC	CASSSRTVNYGYTF
TRBJ1-3	-	TRBV7-9	-	TGTGCCAGCAGCTTAGAACAGATCCCCGGAAACACCATATATTTT	CASSLEQIPGNTIYF
TRBJ2-1	once	TRBV2	TRBD2	TGTGCCAGCAGTCCCCGGACTAGTGATTCTGAGCAGTTCTTC	CASSPRTSDSEQFF
TRBJ2-7	-	TRBV5-5	-	TGTGCCAGCAGCTTGGCCCCAGGGGCGGATTACGAGCAGTACTTC	CASSLAPGADYEQYF
TRBJ1-6	few	TRBV7-9	TRBD1	TGTGCCAGCCCGACCGGGACAGATAATTCACCCCTCCACTTT	CASPTGTDNSPLHF
TRBJ1-2	once	TRBV10-3	TRBD1	TGTGCCATCAGTGACCCCGGGACAGGTAATGGTGGCTACACCTTC	CAISDPGTGNGGYTF
TRBJ1-1	-	TRBV30	-	TGTGCCTGGAGCGCTAGGGAGGGGGGGAGCACTGAAGCTTTCTTT	CAWSAREGGSTEAFF
TRBJ2-5	-	TRBV10-1	TRBD2	TGCGCCAGCAGTGGGCGAATCTCCGGGACTAGCGGACGCCAAGAGACCCAGTACTTC	CASSGRISGTSGRQETQYF
TRBJ2-7	-	TRBV10-3	TRBD1	TGTGCCATCAGTGACTTCAGGACAGGGAATGCCTACGAGCAGTACTTC	CAISDFRTGNAYEQYF
TRBJ1-1	-	TRBV5-4	-	TGTGCCAGCAGCTTGTTGGACAGAACCTACACTGAAGCTTTCTTT	CASSLLDRTYTEAFF
TRBJ2-3	-	TRBV4-2	-	TGTGCCAGCAGCCAAGATGTGGGACACCGCTTGGTACCAGATACGCAGTATTTT	CASSQDVGHRLVPDTQYF
TRBJ1-1	-	TRBV25-1	-	TGTGCCAGCAGTGCCCACAGTGATGAAGCTTTCTTT	CASSAHSDEAFF
TRBJ2-7	once	TRBV10-2	TRBD2	TGCGCCAGCAGTGAGCCCGGGACTAGCGGGAGGGGGGAGCAGTACTTC	CASSEPGTSGRGEQYF
TRBJ1-1	-	TRBV9	-	TGTGCCAGCAGCGTAGACGTCAGGGACACTGAAGCTTTCTTT	CASSVDVRDTEAFF
TRBJ2-7	-	TRBV5-1	TRBD1	TGCGCCAGCAGCTTGGGGGACAGAACCTACGAGCAGTACTTC	CASSLGDRTYEQYF
TRBJ1-2	-	TRBV6-5	-	TGTGCCAGCAGTATCAACAGGACGCCCCACTATGGCTACACCTTC	CASSINRTPHYGYTF
TRBJ1-2	once	TRBV28	-	TGTGCCAGCAGTTCCCCCTACCCGCAGGGGAAGGATGGCTACACCTTC	CASSSPYPQGKDGYTF
TRBJ2-7	-	TRBV14	-	TGTGCCAGCAGCTTTAGCTCCTACGAGCAGTACTTC	CASSFSSYEQYF
TRBJ2-1	-	TRBV4-2	TRBD2	TGTGCCAGCAGCCAAGAACCACTAGCGGGGGGAATGTCCTACAATGAGCAGTTCTTC	CASSQEPLAGGMSYNEQFF
TRBJ2-7	-	TRBV27	TRBD1	TGTGCCAGCAGGCCCGACAGGGGGTCCTACGAGCAGTACTTC	CASRPDRGSYEQYF
TRBJ2-5	-	TRBV29-1	-	TGCAGCGTTGTTGACTCCCAAGACCAGGAGACCCAGTACTTC	CSVVDSQDQETQYF
TRBJ1-1	-	TRBV28	TRBD1	TGTGCCAGCAGCGAGGGGACAGGATGGCCTGAAGCTTTCTTT	CASSEGTGWPEAFF
TRBJ1-2	once	TRBV6-5	-	TGTGCCAGCAGGGTTTCGGGGATCGATGGCTACACCTTC	CASRVSGIDGYTF
TRBJ1-5	-	TRBV27	-	TGTGCCAGCAGTTTGGGGCGGCTTAATCAGCCCCAGCATTTT	CASSLGRLNQPQHF
TRBJ1-1	-	TRBV19	-	TGTGCCAGTAGTATAGAAAGGGGTTCCGAAGCTTTCTTT	CASSIERGSEAFF
TRBJ1-1	-	TRBV18	-	TGTGCCAGCTCACCAGGGCTGAACACTGAAGCTTTCTTT	CASSPGLNTEAFF
TRBJ1-2	-	TRBV19	TRBD1	TGTGCCAGTAGTAGAACAGGGGATAGTTGGTATGGCTACACCTTC	CASSRTGDSWYGYTF
TRBJ2-7	-	TRBV19	TRBD1	TGTGCCAGTAGTCGGGGACAGGCCGGGGGCGAGCAGTACTTC	CASSRGQAGGEQYF
TRBJ1-1	-	TRBV7-8	-	TGTGCCAGCAGGAGGGTACGGAACACTGAAGCTTTCTTT	CASRRVRNTEAFF
TRBJ1-1	-	TRBV5-1	-	TGCGCCAGCAGCTCTGGTAGTAGGGACATCGCCAAAGCTTTCTTT	CASSSGSRDIAKAFF
TRBJ2-1	-	TRBV7-3	TRBD2	TGTGCCAGCAGCCCGCACAGACCCCTAGCGGGGGTTTACAATGAGCAGTTCTTC	CASSPHRPLAGVYNEQFF
TRBJ2-3	-	TRBV5-1	-	TGCGCCAGCAGCCGAGGACTGGAGTACACAGATACGCAGTATTTT	CASSRGLEYTDTQYF
TRBJ2-3	-	TRBV19	TRBD2	TGTGCCACCGTTAGCGGGAGTCTTACAGATACGCAGTATTTT	CATVSGSLTDTQYF
TRBJ1-2	-	TRBV4-1	TRBD1	TGCGCCAGCAGCCAAGGGACAGGTGTTGGCTACACCTTC	CASSQGTGVGYTF
TRBJ2-7	-	TRBV18	-	TGTGCCAGCTCACAGAGCGGGTACTCCTACGAGCAGTACTTC	CASSQSGYSYEQYF
TRBJ1-1	-	TRBV28	-	TGTGCCAGCAGTTTGGAGCCGCCGTTGAACACTGAAGCTTTCTTT	CASSLEPPLNTEAFF
TRBJ2-1	-	TRBV27	TRBD2	TGTGCCAGCAGGGGGGGGACCGGGACTAGCTACAATGAGCAGTTCTTC	CASRGGTGTSYNEQFF
TRBJ2-5	-	TRBV9	-	TGTGCCAGCAGCGCAGATCAAGAGACCCAGTACTTC	CASSADQETQYF
TRBJ2-1	-	TRBV7-8	-	TGTGCCAGCAGACGCACGGGTAGTGAGCAGTTCTTC	CASRRTGSEQFF
TRBJ2-3	-	TRBV24-1	-	TGTGCCGTCATCAGTAGCACAGATACGCAGTATTTT	CAVISSTDTQYF
TRBJ1-1	-	TRBV7-3	-	TGTGCCAGCAGCTTAACCACAAGGAACACTGAAGCTTTCTTT	CASSLTTRNTEAFF
TRBJ1-2	-	TRBV19	-	TGTGCCAGTAGCCCTAGAGGGATCAACTATGGCTACACCTTC	CASSPRGINYGYTF
TRBJ1-3	-	TRBV28	-	TGTGCCAGCACATATGAAGCGGGACTCCGCACTGGAAACACCATATATTTT	CASTYEAGLRTGNTIYF
TRBJ1-1	-	TRBV19	-	TGTGCCAGTAGTTCTGAGGGGAGGATTATGGGCACTGAAGCTTTCTTT	CASSSEGRIMGTEAFF
TRBJ1-2	-	TRBV3-1/TRBV3-2	-	TGTGCCAGCAGCCAGAATGGGGTCGACAGAAGCTACACCTTC	CASSQNGVDRSYTF
TRBJ2-2	-	TRBV10-1	-	TGCGCCAGCAGTCGCGGGACAGCCGTCACCGGGGAGCTGTTTTTT	CASSRGTAVTGELFF
TRBJ2-5	-	TRBV19	TRBD2	TGTGCCAGTAGTTCGGGACTAGCGAGGGAGACCCAGTACTTC	CASSSGLARETQYF